Described below is a single TCR beta chain sequence and its context. Germline CDR1 and CDR2: LNHDA and SQIVND (reference sequence). V dropped 10 bases and J dropped 4 bases, with 17 bases sitting between them. The CDR3 totals 13 residues. The sample is drawn from a study of technical replicates of blood from four donors. Profiling relied on immunoSEQ multiplex PCR, and the TCRdb table lists in-frame clones only, not all of them. Of under 100,000 clones listed, approximately 94% were seen once; the top ten hold less than 0.25%. Sequencing input: T cells isolated from PBMCs. The V gene is TRBV19, the J gene TRBJ2-7; possible D gene TRBD1, 5 bases. This clonotype was obtained from a human donor in good health. The CDR3 sequence is CATAPGSLYEQYF. For the CDR3, the DNA is TGTGCCACCGCTCCAGGGTCCCTATACGAGCAGTACTTC.